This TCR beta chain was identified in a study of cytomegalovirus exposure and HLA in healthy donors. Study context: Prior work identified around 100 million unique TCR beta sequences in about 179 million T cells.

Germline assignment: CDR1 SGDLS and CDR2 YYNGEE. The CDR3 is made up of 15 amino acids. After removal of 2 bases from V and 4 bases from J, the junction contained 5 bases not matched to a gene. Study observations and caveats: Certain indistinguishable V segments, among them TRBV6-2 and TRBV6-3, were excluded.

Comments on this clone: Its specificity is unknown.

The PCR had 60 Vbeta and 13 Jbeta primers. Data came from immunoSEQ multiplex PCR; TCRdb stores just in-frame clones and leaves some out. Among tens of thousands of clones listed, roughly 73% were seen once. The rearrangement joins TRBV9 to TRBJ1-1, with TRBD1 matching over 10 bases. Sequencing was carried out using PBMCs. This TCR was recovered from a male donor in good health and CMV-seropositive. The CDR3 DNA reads TGTGCCAGCAGCGTCCGACAGGGGGCTGGCACTGAAGCTTTCTTT. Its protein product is CASSVRQGAGTEAFF.